The 14 T cell receptor beta chains given below trace back to one sample, sequenced in a study of shared clonotypes between healthy human individuals. TCRdb's table, derived via immunoSEQ multiplex PCR, lists solely in-frame clones and lacks some. This table has 400,000 to 500,000 clones, roughly four fifths appearing once. The material sequenced was PBMCs. These receptors were collected from a woman aged 40 to 50 in good health. Some clones in this sample may be carry-over from other donors' samples.

This chain uses TRBV29-1 with TRBJ1-1, with a possible D match to TRBD1 (6 bases). V lost 6 bases and J lost 4, with 12 bases in between. Looked up from germline, CDR1 is SQVTM and CDR2 is ANQGSEA. This CDR3 region has 12 residues. Written as DNA, the CDR3 is TGCAGCGTGGGCGACAGGATCACTGAAGCTTTCTTT. This codes for CSVGDRITEAFF. Full variable domain (remainder filled in from reference TRBV29-1 and TRBJ1-1): SAVISQKPSRDICQRGTSLTIQCQVDSQVTMMFWYRQQPGQSLTLIATANQGSEATYESGFVIDKFPISRPNLTFSTLTVSNMSPEDSSIYLCSVGDRITEAFFGQGTRLTVV.

This sequence joins TRBV5-4 and TRBJ2-3; 14 bases align to TRBD2. The germline V gene encodes CDR1 SGHNT and CDR2 YYREEE (reference sequence). The junction had 6 bases not matched to a gene; V was cut back by 0 bases and J by 0 bases. The CDR3 is made up of 19 amino acids. As DNA, the CDR3 is TGTGCCAGCAGCTTGGGGGCCCGACTAGCGGGAGGGAGCACAGATACGCAGTATTTT. Its protein is CASSLGARLAGGSTDTQYF.

The V gene is TRBV7-8, the J gene TRBJ2-5; no definite D call. Germline CDR1 reads SGHVS; CDR2 reads FQNEAQ. This CDR3 has 14 residues. V lost 2 bases and J 1 base, leaving 8 bases between the germline ends. Written as DNA, the CDR3 is TGTGCCAGCAGCTTACGTTTCACCCAAGAGACCCAGTACTTC. Translating it yields CASSLRFTQETQYF.

The genes are TRBV4-3 and TRBJ2-2; D is unresolved. V shed 2 bases and J shed 7 bases, with 5 bases lying between them. The CDR3 is made up of 12 amino acids. Germline-derived CDR1 and CDR2 are LGHNA and YSLEER. The CDR3 loop reads CASSQLHGELFF. The CDR3 DNA reads as TGCGCCAGCAGCCAATTACACGGGGAGCTGTTTTTT.

This clone has a handful of counts. The chain combines TRBV19 with TRBJ2-7; TRBD1 matches at 10 bases. The V and J ends lost 3 bases and 2 bases, in that order; junction bases with no gene match: 4. The CDR3 is 15 amino acids. Per germline, CDR1 LNHDA and CDR2 SQIVND (reference sequence). The CDR3 loop reads CASSIIGTGAYEQYF. CDR3 nucleotides: TGTGCCAGTAGTATCATCGGGACAGGGGCCTACGAGCAGTACTTC.

V is TRBV5-4 and J is TRBJ2-7, with 7 positions matching TRBD1. The CDR3 has 13 residues. Germline V CDR1 and CDR2: SGHNT, YYREEE (reference sequence). Trimming took 1 base from V and 6 from J; bases not matched to a gene: 4. Here the CDR3 DNA reads TGTGCCAGCAGCTTGAAGGGGGCGGGCGAGCAGTACTTC. Translating it yields CASSLKGAGEQYF.

This clone was observed once. V is TRBV5-1 and J is TRBJ2-5; no reliable D call. CDR1 SGHRS and CDR2 YFSETQ come from the germline V gene. The CDR3 has 15 amino acids. Trimming left V 0 bases short and J 0 bases short, with 9 bases between. CDR3 loop: CASSLAMADQETQYF. CDR3 DNA: TGCGCCAGCAGCTTGGCCATGGCGGACCAAGAGACCCAGTACTTC.

This clone was observed a few times. Here the CDR3 reads CASTGDPHQPQHF. CDR3 DNA: TGTGCCAGCACAGGGGACCCCCACCAGCCCCAGCATTTT. V gene TRBV28 combines with J gene TRBJ1-5; D is perhaps TRBD1 (6 bases). This CDR3 spans 13 amino acids. Per the germline V gene, CDR1 is MDHEN and CDR2 is SYDVKM. With 7 bases removed from V and 7 bases from J, the gap between germline ends came to 14 bases.

The chain joins TRBV28 to TRBJ1-3; 11 bases map to TRBD2. The DNA end lines up better with TRBJ2-2; the J call may be wrong. CDR1 and CDR2 (germline): MDHEN, SYDVKM. This CDR3 is 15 amino acids long. CDR3 sequence reads: CASSSPSGGTGELFF. CDR3 in DNA: TGTGCCAGCAGCTCCCCTAGCGGGGGGACCGGGGAGCTGTTTTTT.

The chain carries TRBV5-6 and TRBJ2-7, with TRBD1 matching over 8 bases. J was trimmed by 1 base and V by 3 bases; bases with no gene match: 6. The CDR3 extends over 15 amino acids. CDR1 is SGHDT and CDR2 is YYEEEE in the germline V gene. The CDR3 spells CASSYGQGASYEQYF. CDR3 in DNA: TGTGCCAGCAGCTATGGCCAGGGGGCTTCCTACGAGCAGTACTTC.

The chain employs TRBV5-3 and TRBJ2-1; D may match TRBD1 or TRBD2 (5 bases each). TRBV5-3 falls under the ORF class, with uncertain function. V lost 8 bases to trimming and J lost 4 bases, with 16 bases between them. CDR3 size: 14 residues. The CDR3 nucleotides are TGTGCCAGCGGCCGGGACCAATTTTACAATGAGCAGTTCTTC. It codes for CASGRDQFYNEQFF.

The J gene is TRBJ2-5, the V gene TRBV5-1, with D perhaps TRBD1 (5 bases). This CDR3 has 14 residues. Trimming stripped 3 bases from V and 1 base from J, with 10 bases between. Germline lookup yields CDR1 SGHRS and CDR2 YFSETQ. In nucleotides, the CDR3 is TGCGCCAGCAGCTCGATGACAGCCCAAGAGACCCAGTACTTC. Its protein product is CASSSMTAQETQYF.

With respect to this clone: A much larger clone lies a single base off, so this may be a read error. It is likely a read error, because the conserved phenylalanine at the end of the CDR3 is missing. V usage is TRBV29-1 and J usage is TRBJ1-1, with D perhaps matching TRBD1 (5 bases). V was clipped by 7 bases and J by 4 bases, with 13 bases between them. CDR1 is SQVTM and CDR2 is ANQGSEA in the germline V gene. The length of the CDR3 is 12 residues. The CDR3 reads CSAEQETTEAFS. DNA of the CDR3: TGCAGCGCCGAACAGGAGACCACTGAAGCTTTCTCT.

The chain employs TRBV7-9 and TRBJ2-5, with a possible D match to TRBD2 (6 bases). V shed 3 bases and J shed 5 bases, with 13 bases lying between them. Germline lookup yields CDR1 SEHNR and CDR2 FQNEAQ (reference sequence). The CDR3 runs 14 residues. The CDR3 loop reads CASSFPGLRETQYF. The CDR3 DNA is TGTGCCAGCAGCTTCCCGGGACTTAGGGAGACCCAGTACTTC.